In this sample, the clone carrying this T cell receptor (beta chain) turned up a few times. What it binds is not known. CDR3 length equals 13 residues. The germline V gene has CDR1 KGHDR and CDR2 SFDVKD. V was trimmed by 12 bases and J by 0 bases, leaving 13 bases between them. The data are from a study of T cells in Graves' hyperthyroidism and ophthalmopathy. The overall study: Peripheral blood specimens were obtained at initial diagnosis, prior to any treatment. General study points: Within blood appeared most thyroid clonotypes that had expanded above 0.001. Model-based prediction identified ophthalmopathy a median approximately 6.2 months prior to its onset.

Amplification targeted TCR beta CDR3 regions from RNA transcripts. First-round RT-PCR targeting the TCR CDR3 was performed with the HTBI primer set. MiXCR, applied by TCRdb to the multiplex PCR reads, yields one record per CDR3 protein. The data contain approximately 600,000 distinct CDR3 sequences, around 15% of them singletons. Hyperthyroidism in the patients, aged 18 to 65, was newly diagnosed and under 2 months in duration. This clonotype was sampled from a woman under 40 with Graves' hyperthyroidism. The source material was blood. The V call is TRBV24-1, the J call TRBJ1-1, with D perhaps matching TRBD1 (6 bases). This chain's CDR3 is CAFPGQMNTEAFF. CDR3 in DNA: TGTGCCTTCCCAGGACAGATGAACACTGAAGCTTTCTTT.